This T cell receptor beta chain was observed in a study of cytomegalovirus exposure and HLA in healthy donors. The study, taken as a whole, reports: Reportedly, TCR beta sequences accurately predicted HLA-A and HLA-B alleles in most subjects.

The PCR contained 60 Vbeta and 13 Jbeta primers. Some clones are missing from TCRdb's copy, which holds only in-frame ones; the method was immunoSEQ multiplex PCR. The data contain some 78,000 clones, approximately 69% of them seen just once; the ten biggest clones take up 7.5% to 9.5%. CDR3 length: 15 amino acids. The germline V gene encodes CDR1 MDHEN and CDR2 SYDVKM. Trimming removed 10 bases from V and 3 bases from J; junction bases left unmatched: 6. As for this clone: Its target is not known.

What was sequenced was PBMCs. The chain carries TRBV28 and TRBJ2-3; 14 nucleotides align to TRBD2. This sequence was found in a man aged 40-49 years in good health and CMV-seropositive. The CDR3 nucleotides are TGTGCCACCGAGACTAGCGGGGGGGCAACAGATACGCAGTATTTT. As protein: CATETSGGATDTQYF. The full variable domain, with the rest looked up from reference TRBV28 and TRBJ2-3, is DVKVTQSSRYLVKRTGEKVFLECVQDMDHENMFWYRQDPGLGLRLIYFSYDVKMKEKGDIPEGYSVSREKKERFSLILESASTNQTSMYLCATETSGGATDTQYFGPGTRLTVL.